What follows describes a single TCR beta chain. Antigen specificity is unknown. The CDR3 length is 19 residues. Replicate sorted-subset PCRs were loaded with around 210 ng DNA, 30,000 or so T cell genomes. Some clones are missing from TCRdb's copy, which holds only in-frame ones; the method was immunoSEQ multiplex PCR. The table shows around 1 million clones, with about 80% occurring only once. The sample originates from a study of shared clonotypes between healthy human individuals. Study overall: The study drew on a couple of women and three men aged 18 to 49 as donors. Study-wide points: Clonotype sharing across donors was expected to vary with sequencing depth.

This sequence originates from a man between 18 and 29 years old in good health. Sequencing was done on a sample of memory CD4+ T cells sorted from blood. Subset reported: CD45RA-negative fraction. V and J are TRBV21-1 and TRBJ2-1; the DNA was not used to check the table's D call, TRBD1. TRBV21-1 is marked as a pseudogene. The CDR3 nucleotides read TGTGCCAGCAGCGTCCGGCCAGATTTCCAGGGGGAATCCTACAATGAGCAGTTCTTC. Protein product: CASSVRPDFQGESYNEQFF.